This record looks at one TCR beta chain sequence and its context. This sample was taken from a study of identical twins. The V end was cut by 4 bases, the J end by 6 bases, with 12 bases between. The CDR3 length is 13 residues. Germline V gives CDR1 DFQATT, CDR2 SNEGSKA (reference sequence). TCRdb reprocessed the 5' RACE reads via MiXCR and lists one record per CDR3 protein. Of 420,000 or so distinct CDR3 sequences in the sample, less than 20% were seen once. This TCR was sampled from a man aged 45-65 years in good health. Source material: naive T cells sorted from blood. The V gene is TRBV20-1, the J gene TRBJ2-2; TRBD1 might be the D (6 bases). In DNA form, the CDR3 reads TGCAGTGCTAAACAGGGTTGGGCCGGGGAGCTGTTTTTT. It is translated as CSAKQGWAGELFF.